The 28 T cell receptor beta chains reported below all come from one sample, sequenced in a study of blood T cell repertoires in COVID-19. Assay used: immunoSEQ multiplex PCR; TCRdb lists only in-frame clones, some missing. The sample lists some 260,000 clones; 88% were seen once. Sequencing used peripheral blood. These receptors all come from a woman aged 40-49 years who had recovered from COVID-19.

This chain uses TRBV6-6 with TRBJ1-2; 7 bases are a match to TRBD1. Per germline, CDR1 MNHNY and CDR2 SVGAGI (reference sequence). The CDR3 sequence is 15 residues long. V shed 5 bases, J shed 2 bases, and the junction held 8 bases outside the gene matches. The CDR3 DNA sequence: TGTGCCAGCAGTCAATCGACAGGGAGGAACTATGGCTACACCTTC. The encoded protein is CASSQSTGRNYGYTF.

The chain employs TRBV5-1 and TRBJ1-4, with a possible D match to TRBD1 (6 bases). Trimming left V 5 bases short and J 7 bases short, with 6 bases between. Germline V gene lookup returns CDR1 SGHRS and CDR2 YFSETQ. The CDR3 covers 11 residues. Here the CDR3 DNA reads TGCGCCAGCAGGGACAGTGAAAAACTGTTTTTT. Translation gives CASRDSEKLFF.

The chain employs TRBV30 and TRBJ1-5, with a possible D match to TRBD1 (5 bases). The germline gives CDR1 GTSNPN, CDR2 SVGIG (reference sequence). The CDR3 covers 13 residues. Trimming stripped 4 bases from V and 6 bases from J, with 13 bases between. The CDR3 DNA reads as TGTGCCTGGAACCCAGGGTCGGGTCAGCCCCAGCATTTT. Translation: CAWNPGSGQPQHF.

This rearrangement joins TRBV13 to TRBJ2-3, with 8 bases aligning to TRBD2. The CDR3 covers 20 residues. Germline V CDR1 and CDR2: PRHDT, FYEKMQ (reference sequence). V was clipped by 4 bases and J by 0 bases; unmatched bases: 18. CDR3 amino acids: CASSSRRGAGGPTSTDTQYF. As DNA, the CDR3 is TGTGCCAGCAGCTCCCGTCGGGGGGCGGGAGGCCCCACAAGCACAGATACGCAGTATTTT.

V is TRBV6-6 and J is TRBJ1-2; D may be TRBD1 (5 bases). Trimming shortened V by 8 bases and J by 13 bases, and 20 bases separated the two germline ends. The length of the CDR3 is 12 residues. CDR1 is MNHNY, CDR2 SVGAGI, per germline (reference sequence). The chain's CDR3 is CASRSGGGACTF. For the CDR3, the DNA is TGTGCCAGCCGATCCGGGGGGGGAGCCTGCACCTTC.

V gene TRBV6-6 combines with J gene TRBJ1-1; no clear D. Germline CDR1 MNHNY, CDR2 SVGAGI (reference sequence). Trimming pared 3 bases from V and 1 base from J, leaving 15 bases between. The CDR3 totals 16 residues. CDR3 sequence reads: CASSYLAPPENTEAFF. The DNA for the CDR3 is TGTGCCAGCAGTTATCTGGCCCCACCCGAGAACACTGAAGCTTTCTTT.

This rearrangement joins TRBV3-1 (or the pseudogene TRBV3-2) to TRBJ2-3; 7 positions agree with TRBD2. The germline CDR1 and CDR2 sequences are LGHDT and YNNKEL (reference sequence). Trimming took 4 bases from V and 1 from J; bases not matched to a gene: 8. The CDR3 runs to 16 residues. CDR3 DNA sequence: TGTGCCAGCAGCCCCAGCCACAGCGGGGGCACAGATACGCAGTATTTT. Translating it yields CASSPSHSGGTDTQYF.

The chain combines TRBV2 with TRBJ2-1; 13 nucleotides agree with TRBD2. The trim removed 7 bases at V and 4 bases at J, leaving 10 bases unmatched. The V gene's germline CDR1 is SNHLY and CDR2 FYNNEI. CDR3 length: 17 amino acids. DNA for the CDR3: TGTGCCAGCACCAAGCGCCCACTAGCGGGAGGGTACAATGAGCAGTTCTTC. Protein product: CASTKRPLAGGYNEQFF.

V usage is TRBV28 and J usage is TRBJ2-7, with 11 bases lining up with TRBD1. Per the germline V gene, CDR1 is MDHEN and CDR2 is SYDVKM. V shed 6 bases and J 3 bases; nucleotides not matched to a gene: 4. The CDR3 runs to 14 residues. Written as DNA, the CDR3 is TGTGCCAGCAGCACCGGGACAGGGGGCTACGAGCAGTACTTC. This encodes CASSTGTGGYEQYF.

The count of this clone is one. The CDR3 DNA sequence: TGTGCCAGCAGCTTAGCAACCCTCTATGGCTACACCTTC. This sequence encodes CASSLATLYGYTF. The J gene is TRBJ1-2, the V gene TRBV5-5, with D unresolved. There are 13 residues in the CDR3. The V end lost 2 bases, the J end lost 4 bases, and 9 bases lay between the germline ends. Per the germline V gene, CDR1 is SGHKS and CDR2 is YYEKEE (reference sequence).

This clone showed up just once. The chain links TRBV12-3 or TRBV12-4 to TRBJ2-7; TRBD2 agrees at 7 bases. This CDR3 has 13 amino acids. V trimming: 6 bases; J trimming: 3 bases; junction bases outside the gene matches: 5. CDR3 sequence reads: CASSQGRVYEQYF. Written as DNA, the CDR3 is TGTGCCAGCAGCCAAGGGAGGGTCTACGAGCAGTACTTC.

This rearrangement joins TRBV6-2 or TRBV6-3 to TRBJ2-1, with 10 bases matching TRBD2. Germline lookup yields CDR1 MNHEY and CDR2 SVGEGT. This CDR3 has 19 residues. Trimming removed 2 bases from V and 1 base from J; junction bases left unmatched: 11. CDR3 sequence reads: CASSYPPSGRARSYNEQFF. In DNA form, the CDR3 reads TGTGCCAGCAGTTACCCCCCCAGCGGGAGGGCCCGGTCCTACAATGAGCAGTTCTTC.

The rearrangement uses TRBV5-6 and TRBJ2-7; 11 nucleotides line up with TRBD1. Trimming at V came to 4 bases and at J to 2 bases, leaving 8 bases not matched to a gene. The CDR3 contains 16 residues. Germline V gene data show CDR1 as SGHDT and CDR2 as YYEEEE. In nucleotides, the CDR3 is TGTGCCAGCAGCCATACCGGGACAGGGGGGGCCTACGAGCAGTACTTC. This gives the protein CASSHTGTGGAYEQYF.

There are a few counts of this clone. The chain employs TRBV6-2 or TRBV6-3 and TRBJ2-2; 11 bases line up with TRBD2. The CDR3 is made up of 16 amino acids. Germline CDR1 MNHEY, CDR2 SVGEGT. V was clipped by 8 bases and J by 7 bases; unmatched bases: 12. The CDR3 DNA reads TGTGCCAGCGGCCAACGTAGCGGGAGGGCCGGCGGGGAGCTGTTTTTT. Protein: CASGQRSGRAGGELFF.

This rearrangement joins TRBV19 to TRBJ1-3; unclear D gene. Trimming left V 5 bases short and J 0 bases short, with 11 bases between. CDR1 is LNHDA and CDR2 is SQIVND in the germline V gene (reference sequence). This CDR3 is 15 amino acids long. The CDR3 is CASSLRSPSGNTIYF. The CDR3 nucleotides read TGTGCCAGTAGTCTCCGGTCTCCCTCTGGAAACACCATATATTTT.

The chain employs TRBV27 and TRBJ1-2; the match to TRBD1 covers 9 bases. The CDR3 sequence is 17 residues long. CDR1 and CDR2 (germline): MNHEY, SMNVEV (reference sequence). The ends lost 6 bases at V and 6 bases at J; junction bases unmatched: 17. CDR3 residues: CASREGQGWILGDGYTF. CDR3 DNA: TGTGCCAGCAGGGAAGGACAGGGGTGGATTCTTGGGGATGGCTACACCTTC.

Details on this clone: The sample contains more than one DNA sequence encoding this CDR3. The chain carries TRBV9 and TRBJ1-1; no firm D call. V was shortened by 4 bases and J by 0 bases, with 13 bases between the two germline ends. The CDR3 totals 15 residues. CDR1 and CDR2 from the germline V gene are SGDLS and YYNGEE. The CDR3: CASSPPGSVNTEAFF. In DNA, the CDR3 is TGTGCCAGCAGCCCCCCGGGGTCTGTGAACACTGAAGCTTTCTTT. Based on the CDR3 plus reference TRBV9 and TRBJ1-1, the full variable domain is DSGVTQTPKHLITATGQRVTLRCSPRSGDLSVYWYQQSLDQGLQFLIQYYNGEERAKGNILERFSAQQFPDLHSELNLSSLELGDSALYFCASSPPGSVNTEAFFGQGTRLTVV.

V usage is TRBV6-1 and J usage is TRBJ2-1, with TRBD2 as a possible D gene (6 bases). Germline CDR1 MNHNS, CDR2 SASEGT. This CDR3 has 15 amino acids. Trimming pared 1 base from V and 8 bases from J, leaving 15 bases between. The CDR3 loop is CASSEGPSVSYEQFF. The CDR3 nucleotides read TGTGCCAGCAGTGAAGGCCCTAGCGTGAGCTATGAGCAGTTCTTC.

This clone was observed a single time. The V gene is TRBV29-1, the J gene TRBJ1-2; 9 bases are shared with TRBD1. CDR1 SQVTM and CDR2 ANQGSEA come from the germline V gene. The CDR3 consists of 11 residues. V dropped 8 bases and J dropped 8; count of bases not matched to a gene: 6. CDR3 sequence: CSTGGAGGYTF. The CDR3 DNA reads as TGCAGCACAGGGGGCGCGGGGGGCTACACCTTC.

This clone showed up just once. This chain connects TRBV14 to TRBJ1-1, with D perhaps TRBD1 (6 bases). This CDR3 has 16 residues. Between the trimmed V and J ends, which lost 3 bases and 3 bases, there was a span of 17 bases. Looked up from germline, CDR1 is SGHDN and CDR2 is FVKESK. CDR3 loop: CASSHLRGGAHTEAFF. The CDR3 region has the DNA TGTGCCAGCAGCCACCTGAGGGGGGGGGCGCACACTGAAGCTTTCTTT.

This rearrangement joins TRBV6-2 or TRBV6-3 to TRBJ1-1; the D is unclear. This CDR3 region has 14 residues. The V end was cut by 0 bases, the J end by 10 bases, with 15 bases between. Germline CDR1 reads MNHEY; CDR2 reads SVGEGT. CDR3 nucleotides: TGTGCCAGCAGTTACTCATCCCCCCCGCTAGGAGCTTTCTTT. This translates into CASSYSSPPLGAFF.

As for this clone: At one end, the junction sequence differs from germline, possibly due to a read error. V gene TRBV7-7 combines with J gene TRBJ2-1; possibly TRBD2 for D (5 bases). The CDR3 totals 13 residues. Per germline, CDR1 SSHAT and CDR2 FNYEAQ (reference sequence). The CDR3 is CASSLGSGNEQFF. The CDR3 bases are TGTGCTAGCAGCTTAGGTTCGGGAAATGAGCAGTTCTTC.

The chain links TRBV6-5 to TRBJ1-1; 10 bases agree with TRBD1. V gave up 6 bases and J gave up 3 bases; unmatched junction bases: 4. This CDR3 is 14 amino acids long. Germline V gene sequence: CDR1 MNHEY, CDR2 SVGAGI. The CDR3: CASRPTGGHTEAFF. Written as DNA, the CDR3 is TGTGCCAGCAGGCCGACAGGGGGCCACACTGAAGCTTTCTTT.

This clone was recorded once. V usage is TRBV7-3 and J usage is TRBJ1-1, with 7 bases that match TRBD1. Germline CDR1 is SGHTA and CDR2 is FQGTGA. V was pared by 5 bases and J by 4 bases, with 10 bases of the junction left unmatched. The CDR3 runs 15 residues. The CDR3 nucleotides are TGTGCCAGCAGCCCGGACCCCAGGGGGTTCACTGAAGCTTTCTTT. This gives the protein CASSPDPRGFTEAFF.

V usage is TRBV6-2 or TRBV6-3 and J usage is TRBJ1-1; TRBD1 agrees at 9 bases. V gave up 5 bases and J gave up 6 bases; unmatched junction bases: 10. The CDR3 contains 15 residues. Germline loops: CDR1 MNHEY, CDR2 SVGEGT. Here the CDR3 reads CASSIRDRAVSEAFF. In nucleotides, the CDR3 is TGTGCCAGCAGTATCCGGGACAGGGCCGTCTCTGAAGCTTTCTTT.

The gene calls are TRBV11-2 and TRBJ2-1, with 16 bases identical to TRBD2. Germline CDR1 is SGHAT and CDR2 is FQNNGV. CDR3 length: 17 amino acids. V lost 5 bases, J lost 6 bases, and 7 bases stayed unmatched. DNA of the CDR3: TGTGCCAGCAGCCAACCGGGACTAGCGGGGGGGGGCAATGAGCAGTTCTTC. This translates into CASSQPGLAGGGNEQFF.

This rearrangement joins TRBV7-5 to TRBJ2-3; the table's D call, TRBD2, was not checked against the DNA. TRBV7-5 constitutes a pseudogene. The CDR3 is made up of 14 amino acids. The CDR3 nucleotides are TGTGCCAGAAGCTTAGAGAGGCCCACAGATACGCAGTATTTT. Amino acid sequence: CARSLERPTDTQYF.

The chain links TRBV11-3 to TRBJ2-2, with 8 bases identical to TRBD2. In germline, CDR1 is SGHNT, CDR2 YENEEA. The CDR3 runs to 16 residues. The ends lost 2 bases at V and 2 bases at J; junction bases unmatched: 4. CDR3 loop: CASSLRLAGNTGELFF. CDR3 bases: TGTGCCAGCAGCTTACGCCTAGCGGGTAACACCGGGGAGCTGTTTTTT.